This is a list of T cell receptor beta chains from one sample in a study of T-cell reconstitution after alpha-beta-depleted transplantation in children. A single record per CDR3 protein comes from TCRdb applying MiXCR to the PCR reads. Of 700,000 to 950,000 distinct CDR3 sequences in the sample, 16% were seen once. Specimen: PBMCs, mostly from graft donor cells, collected 360 days after TCRalphabeta/CD19-depleted stem cell transplant. These receptors came from a male patient aged 5 to 17 who had a stem cell transplant for acute lymphoblastic leukemia, so the T cells may come from the graft donor. CDR3s leave out the opening cysteine and the closing phenylalanine or tryptophan. A D gene is named only where the DNA matches it firmly. Clone size is shown for a subset of rows, as once, few, many or a class of expanded clone.

clone_size j_call d_call v_call cdr3_aa
many TRBJ2-1 . TRBV29-1 SAPGLTLYNEQF
. TRBJ2-7 TRBD2 TRBV9 ASSMDGRLAGDRYEQY
. TRBJ1-5 . TRBV24-1 ATSDYHSAQPQH
few TRBJ1-5 . TRBV3-1 ASSQAGTASNQPQH
. TRBJ2-1 TRBD2 TRBV9 ASSVQRGNNEQF
many TRBJ2-6 TRBD1 TRBV20-1 SASNRGQSGANVLT
. TRBJ2-5 TRBD2 TRBV29-1 SVEGNSLAGGETQY
few TRBJ2-7 . TRBV5-1 ASSLWNSWAPEQY
few TRBJ1-2 TRBD1 TRBV27 ASKAGGGYT
. TRBJ2-3 . TRBV5-1 ASSPARLLGDTQY
once TRBJ2-1 . TRBV25-1 ASSTPGHQGNEQF
few TRBJ1-2 . TRBV18 ASSLLGGTYYGYT
few TRBJ2-7 TRBD2 TRBV2 ARGLSGRAYEQY
. TRBJ2-7 . TRBV20-1 SAGDLGPHEQY
. TRBJ2-2 . TRBV20-1 SARVGSANTGELF
many TRBJ2-5 . TRBV7-6 ASRRSSQETQY
few TRBJ2-7 TRBD1 TRBV12-3/TRBV12-4 ASSFAGTGPEQY
few TRBJ1-1 TRBD1 TRBV5-4 ASSLVPRGRMNTEAF
. TRBJ2-1 . TRBV7-9 ASSLEPLVEQF
. TRBJ1-2 TRBD1 TRBV6-1 ASSATARGDGYT
few TRBJ2-3 TRBD2 TRBV3-1 ASSFRSGSDTQY
few TRBJ2-3 TRBD1 TRBV5-1 ASVQGSTDTQY